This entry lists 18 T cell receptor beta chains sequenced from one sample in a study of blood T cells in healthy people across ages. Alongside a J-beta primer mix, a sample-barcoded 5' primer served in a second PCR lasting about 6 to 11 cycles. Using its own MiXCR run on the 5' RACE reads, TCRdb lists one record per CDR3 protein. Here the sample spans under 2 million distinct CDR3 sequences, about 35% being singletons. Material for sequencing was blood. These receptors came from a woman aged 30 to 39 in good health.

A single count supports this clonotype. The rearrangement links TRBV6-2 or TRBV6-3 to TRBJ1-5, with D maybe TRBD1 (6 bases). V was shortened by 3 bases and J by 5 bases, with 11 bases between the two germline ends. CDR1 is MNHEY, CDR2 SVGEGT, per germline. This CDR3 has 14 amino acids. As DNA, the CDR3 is TGTGCCAGCAGTTATTACAGGGTAGATCAGCCCCAGCATTTT. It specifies CASSYYRVDQPQHF.

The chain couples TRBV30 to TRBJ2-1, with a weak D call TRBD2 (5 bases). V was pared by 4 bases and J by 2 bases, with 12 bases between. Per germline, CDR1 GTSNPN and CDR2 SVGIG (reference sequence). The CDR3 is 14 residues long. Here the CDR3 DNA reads TGTGCCTGGACGGTTGAGGGCGCCTACAATGAGCAGTTCTTC. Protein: CAWTVEGAYNEQFF. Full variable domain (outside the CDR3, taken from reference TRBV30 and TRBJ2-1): SQTIHQWPATLVQPVGSPLSLECTVEGTSNPNLYWYRQAAGRGLQLLFYSVGIGQISSEVPQNLSASRPQDRQFILSSKKLLLSDSGFYLCAWTVEGAYNEQFFGPGTRLTVL.

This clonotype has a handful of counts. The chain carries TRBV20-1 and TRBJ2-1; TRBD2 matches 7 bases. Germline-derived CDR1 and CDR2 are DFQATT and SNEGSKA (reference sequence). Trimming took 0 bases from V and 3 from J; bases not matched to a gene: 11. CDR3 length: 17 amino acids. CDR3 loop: CSARDPRSGSGYNEQFF. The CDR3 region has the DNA TGCAGTGCTAGAGATCCCCGTAGCGGGTCTGGCTACAATGAGCAGTTCTTC.

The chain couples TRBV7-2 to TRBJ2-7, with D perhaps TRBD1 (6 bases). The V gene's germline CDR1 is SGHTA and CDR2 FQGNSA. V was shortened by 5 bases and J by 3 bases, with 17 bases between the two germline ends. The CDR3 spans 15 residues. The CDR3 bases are TGTGCCAGCAGCCACGAAGGGACACTAGACTACGAGCAGTACTTC. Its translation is CASSHEGTLDYEQYF.

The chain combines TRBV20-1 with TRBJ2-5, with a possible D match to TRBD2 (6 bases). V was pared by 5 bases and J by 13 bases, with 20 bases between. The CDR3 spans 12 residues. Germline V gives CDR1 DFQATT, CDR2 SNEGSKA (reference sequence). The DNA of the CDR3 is TGCAGTGCTCCGGACTATCCGGGCCCACCGTACTTC. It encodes CSAPDYPGPPYF.

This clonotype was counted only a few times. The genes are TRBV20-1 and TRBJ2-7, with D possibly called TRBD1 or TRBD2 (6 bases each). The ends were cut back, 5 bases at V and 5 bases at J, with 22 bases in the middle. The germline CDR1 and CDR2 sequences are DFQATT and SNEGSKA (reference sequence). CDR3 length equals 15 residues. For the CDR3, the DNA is TGCAGTGCTCGGTCGGCGTTAGGGGGAGGACACGAGCAGTACTTC. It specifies CSARSALGGGHEQYF.

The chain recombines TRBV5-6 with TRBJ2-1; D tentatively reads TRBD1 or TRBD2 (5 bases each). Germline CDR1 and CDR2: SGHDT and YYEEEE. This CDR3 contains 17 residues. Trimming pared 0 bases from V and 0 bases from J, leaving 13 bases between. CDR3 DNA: TGTGCCAGCAGCTTGGCCCCTATTGGGGGCTCCTACAATGAGCAGTTCTTC. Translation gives CASSLAPIGGSYNEQFF.

CDR3 nucleotide sequence: TGTGCCAGCAGTCCAAGGACGGGGACAGGGGGCCACGAGCAGTACTTC. It codes for CASSPRTGTGGHEQYF. The chain carries TRBV6-2 or TRBV6-3 and TRBJ2-7; 12 nucleotides match TRBD1. The length of the CDR3 is 16 residues. Trimming took 5 bases from V and 5 from J; bases not matched to a gene: 10. Germline V gene sequence: CDR1 MNHEY, CDR2 SVGEGT.

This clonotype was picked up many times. In DNA form, the CDR3 reads TGCAGCGTCAAAATGGATTCTCTCTACGAGCAGTACTTC. As protein: CSVKMDSLYEQYF. This chain joins TRBV29-1 and TRBJ2-7; D is ambiguous. V dropped 6 bases and J dropped 3 bases, with 15 bases sitting between them. CDR1 and CDR2 from the germline V gene are SQVTM and ANQGSEA. The CDR3 runs 13 residues.

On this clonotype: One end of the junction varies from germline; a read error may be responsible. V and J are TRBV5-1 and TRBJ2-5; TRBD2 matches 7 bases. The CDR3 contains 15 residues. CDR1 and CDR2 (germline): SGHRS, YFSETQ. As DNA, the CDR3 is TGCGCCGGCAGCCAGGAGGGGAGGGACCAAGAGACCCAGTACTTC. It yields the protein CAGSQEGRDQETQYF. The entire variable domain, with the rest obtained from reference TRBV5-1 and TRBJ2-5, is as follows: KAGVTQTPRYLIKTRGQQVTLSCSPISGHRSVSWYQQTPGQGLQFLFEYFSETQRNKGNFPGRFSGRQFSNSRSEMNVSTLELGDSALYLCAGSQEGRDQETQYFGPGTRLLVL.

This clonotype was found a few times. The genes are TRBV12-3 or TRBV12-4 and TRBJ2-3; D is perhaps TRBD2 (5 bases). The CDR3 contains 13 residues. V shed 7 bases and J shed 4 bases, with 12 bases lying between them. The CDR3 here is CASKRGSADTQYF. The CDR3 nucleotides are TGTGCCAGCAAACGGGGAAGCGCAGATACGCAGTATTTT.

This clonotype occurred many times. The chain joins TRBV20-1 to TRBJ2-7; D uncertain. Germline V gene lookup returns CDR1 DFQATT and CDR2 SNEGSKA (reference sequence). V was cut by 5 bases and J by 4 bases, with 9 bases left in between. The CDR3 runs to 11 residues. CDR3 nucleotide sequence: TGCAGTGCTCCGGACGGGTACGAGCAGTACTTC. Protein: CSAPDGYEQYF.

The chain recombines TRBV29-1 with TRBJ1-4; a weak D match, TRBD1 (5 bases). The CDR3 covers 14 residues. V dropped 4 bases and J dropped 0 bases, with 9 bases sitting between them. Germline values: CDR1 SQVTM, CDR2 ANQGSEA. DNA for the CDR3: TGCAGCGTTGTTCCCAGGGCAACTAATGAAAAACTGTTTTTT. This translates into CSVVPRATNEKLFF.

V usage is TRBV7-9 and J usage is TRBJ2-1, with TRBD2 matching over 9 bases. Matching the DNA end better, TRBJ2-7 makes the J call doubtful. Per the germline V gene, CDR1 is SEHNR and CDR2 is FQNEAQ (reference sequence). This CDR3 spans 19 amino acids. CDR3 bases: TGTGCCAGCAGCTTAGCGTACGTCCCCGGACTAGCGAACTACAATGAGCAGTACTTC. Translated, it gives CASSLAYVPGLANYNEQYF.

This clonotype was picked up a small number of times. The CDR3 sequence: CASTTLASGGPNTGELFF. CDR3 coding DNA: TGTGCCAGCACTACTTTGGCTAGCGGGGGCCCGAACACCGGGGAGCTGTTTTTT. The chain recombines TRBV6-2 or TRBV6-3 with TRBJ2-2; 10 bases agree with TRBD2. Germline trimming cut 7 bases from V and 0 bases from J; bases unmatched to any gene: 11. The V gene's germline CDR1 is MNHEY and CDR2 SVGEGT. This CDR3 has 18 residues.

Written as DNA, the CDR3 is TGTGCAGTAGCGGGAGGGAACTCCTACGAGCAGTACTTC. It yields the protein CAVAGGNSYEQYF. This sequence joins TRBV12-3 or TRBV12-4 and TRBJ2-7, with 11 bases that match TRBD2. The CDR3 spans 13 residues.

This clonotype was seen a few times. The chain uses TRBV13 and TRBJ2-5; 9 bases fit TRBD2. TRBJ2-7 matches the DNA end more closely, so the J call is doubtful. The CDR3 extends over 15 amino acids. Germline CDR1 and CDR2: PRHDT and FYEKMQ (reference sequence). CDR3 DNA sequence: TGTGCCAGCAGCTTGGGGCGGGGGGGTTTTTACGAGCAGTACTTC. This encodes CASSLGRGGFYEQYF.

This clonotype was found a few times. CDR3 region: CASSSTSGGVYEQFF. The CDR3 nucleotides read TGTGCCAGCAGTTCGACTAGCGGGGGAGTGTATGAGCAGTTCTTC. The chain is built from TRBV6-2 or TRBV6-3 and TRBJ2-1; 12 bases align to TRBD2. Germline V gene lookup returns CDR1 MNHEY and CDR2 SVGEGT. The CDR3 loop spans 15 amino acids. V was clipped by 4 bases and J by 8 bases; unmatched bases: 6.